The text below deals with one TCR beta chain. Which antigen it targets is not known. Base quality data are lacking; no much larger clone is found one base away. Donors were healthy HIV-negative adults with no recently reported acute infections or vaccinations. Every donor was a Caucasian adult residing in Nashville, Tennessee, USA. CD4+ T cells were enriched by magnetic negative selection, after which naive cells were positively selected on CD45RA and the negative fraction was taken as the memory subset. After blood collection by leukapheresis, PBMCs were isolated using Ficoll-Histopaque density gradient centrifugation and then cryopreserved in the vapor phase of liquid nitrogen. Analytical flow cytometry was used to check the purity and quantity of every magnetically sorted T cell population. From each sorted fraction, genomic DNA was isolated and quantified by UV absorbance on a Nanodrop 2000c.

Using the deep immunoSEQ assay, TCR CDR3 regions were amplified from genomic DNA by multiplex PCR. Extracted genomic DNA from each cell subset was spread evenly across all wells of several immunoSEQ 96-well plates, with each plate serving as a replicate. Each replicate PCR for sorted subsets received around 0.2 ug genomic DNA, equal to 28,000 or so T cell genomes. Purified libraries were quantified with a Qubit 3.0 fluorometer, sized on a Bioanalyzer 2100, and re-quantified with the KAPA Library Quantification kit. Every immunoSEQ 96-well plate was sequenced on a separate single-read 150-cycle Illumina NextSeq 550 flow cell. Per the original workflow: The immunoSEQ output contained only junctional sequences without quality scores, so filtering could not match that applied to full-length reads. Sequences were annotated with PyIR, a Python wrapper for IgBLAST v1.9, using IMGT germline references to assign V/J genes and CDR3. Any read was removed if the V/J assignment was weak (E-value above 1e-6), the CDR3 was missing, or the read contained stop codons, out-of-frame junctions, or ambiguous translated residues. V3J clonotypes were defined by identical inferred V gene, J gene, and CDR3 amino acid sequence. The percentage overlap between two repertoires was calculated by dividing the number of shared unique clonotypes by the size of the smaller repertoire. Three approaches were used to assess repertoire richness: RTK rarefaction, the Chao1 estimator, and Recon v2.1 estimates of unobserved clonotypes. Generation probabilities were computed with OLGA for all TCRbeta clonotypes obtained by the gDNA method from several donors. Imported from immuneACCESS, the table was reduced by TCRdb to in-frame sequences with V and J called. These copies leave out some clones; in studies compared against another copy, an unresolved V gene accounts for under half, and the cause of the remainder is not known. Clonal size and the V and J genes are those of that table, whereas D and trimming came from the DNA. The table for this sample lists 2 million to 2.5 million clones; just under 95% of them were counted only once. The ten largest clones add up to approximately 0.4% of the sample.

This sample was taken from a study of shared clonotypes between healthy human individuals (dated by TCRdb to 2020 to 2021). Regarding the research as a whole: A couple of women and a few men aged 18 to 49 years were included in the cohort. To increase sequencing depth and limit assay-specific biases, different laboratories used diverse techniques to prepare libraries and sequence TCR repertoires. The study deeply sequenced blood TCR repertoires of several healthy adults to estimate repertoire size and the extent of clonotype sharing between individuals. Per donor, leukapheresis produced somewhere between about 0.8 and 9 billion PBMCs. Per donor, three plates each were used for CD4 naive and CD4 memory, two for CD8 naive, and one for CD8 memory.

Broad study findings and their caveats: Sharing across several donors was observed for roughly 5.4% of naive CD4, under 4% of naive CD8, over 2% of memory CD4, and around 0.4% of memory CD8 clonotypes. Because the study included only a small number of donors, the genetic and exposure-history diversity represented was limited. Only blood was sampled, and tissue TCR repertoires likely differ from those in blood. Pairwise subsampling led to the expectation that sequencing depth would affect the degree of clonotype sharing among donors. Rarefaction of sorted-subset datasets indicated incomplete sequencing despite the large sequencing depth. Clonotypes shared by all four sorted-subset donors showed higher generation probabilities than non-shared clonotypes. Estimated clonotype richness was generally larger for naive than for memory subsets.

Spanning cysteine to phenylalanine, the CDR3 consists of 13 amino acids. Only CDR3 DNA is held: 39 bases, read in frame from base 1. Looking up the germline V gene (reference sequence) yields CDR1 MNHEY and CDR2 SMNVEV. V is cut by 5 bases and J by 4 bases, and the space between the germline ends is 11 bases. The receptor was derived from a man between 18 and 35 years old in good health. Some clones in this sample may be carry-over from other donors' samples. This receptor chain uses TRBV27 and TRBJ1-1; the D segment could be TRBD1, given 5 matching bases. The sequenced material came from naive CD4+ T cells from PBMCs. Per the publication, the cell subset or site label means: CD45RA+ positively selected. At the DNA level, the sequence is TGTGCCAGCAGTCCCCAGGGAGCCACTGAAGCTTTCTTT. This sequence encodes CASSPQGATEAFF.